A single sample is the source of the 9 T cell receptor beta chains below, sequenced in a study of CD8 T cells in ankylosing spondylitis. Overall study findings and caveats: A TCR beta motif of fewer than ten highly homologous variants seemed to mark ankylosing spondylitis blood.

These receptors lack a known antigen. TCRdb redid the calling of the 5' RACE reads with MiXCR, one entry per CDR3 protein. The repertoire holds roughly 450,000 distinct CDR3 sequences, with roughly 26% as singletons. Sequenced material: blood, either unsorted or a sorted T cell fraction (not recorded which). These receptors came from a male donor with ankylosing spondylitis.

The V gene is TRBV5-5, the J gene TRBJ2-5; 7 positions match TRBD1. This CDR3 has 13 residues. The ends lost 4 bases at V and 4 bases at J; junction bases unmatched: 4. In germline, CDR1 is SGHKS, CDR2 YYEKEE (reference sequence). The CDR3 region has the DNA TGTGCCAGCAGCCCGACAGGGTCAGAGACCCAGTACTTC. Translated: CASSPTGSETQYF.

The chain carries TRBV4-1 and TRBJ1-5, with TRBD1 matching over 7 bases. This CDR3 region has 18 residues. V lost 4 bases, J lost 0 bases, and 12 bases stayed unmatched. Germline V gene data show CDR1 as MGHRA and CDR2 as YSYEKL. CDR3 in amino acids: CASSPSPGQQYSNQPQHF. The DNA of the CDR3 is TGCGCCAGCAGCCCGAGCCCGGGACAGCAATATAGCAATCAGCCCCAGCATTTT.

The V gene is TRBV3-1, the J gene TRBJ2-5, with 11 positions matching TRBD2. In germline, CDR1 is LGHDT, CDR2 YNNKEL (reference sequence). CDR3 size: 17 residues. V was clipped by 4 bases and J by 6 bases; unmatched bases: 13. This chain's CDR3 is CASSPPGLAVYRQTQYF. The CDR3 nucleotides read TGTGCCAGCAGCCCCCCGGGACTAGCGGTTTATAGGCAGACCCAGTACTTC.

The chain is built from TRBV10-3 and TRBJ2-1; 11 nucleotides align to TRBD2. Per germline, CDR1 ENHRY and CDR2 SYGVKD. V shed 8 bases, J shed 7 bases, and the junction held 4 bases outside the gene matches. This CDR3 spans 13 amino acids. The CDR3 here is CAIGASGRNEQFF. CDR3 in DNA: TGTGCCATCGGGGCTAGCGGGAGGAATGAGCAGTTCTTC.

This sequence joins TRBV20-1 and TRBJ2-1, with D perhaps being TRBD1 or TRBD2 (5 bases each). This CDR3 is built from 12 residues. Trimming left V 6 bases short and J 7 bases short, with 13 bases between. Per germline, CDR1 DFQATT and CDR2 SNEGSKA (reference sequence). Written as DNA, the CDR3 is TGCAGTGCGGGGGTTGTTGGGAATGAGCAGTTCTTC. Protein sequence: CSAGVVGNEQFF.

J is TRBJ2-2 and V is TRBV6-1; D may be TRBD2 (6 bases). Germline V gene data show CDR1 as MNHNS and CDR2 as SASEGT. The CDR3 has 13 amino acids. With 3 bases removed from V and 5 bases from J, the gap between germline ends came to 7 bases. The CDR3 nucleotides read TGTGCCAGCAGTGAGGGGAGGACCGGGGAGCTGTTTTTT. Protein: CASSEGRTGELFF.

About this clonotype: As the CDR3 is not closed by the conserved phenylalanine or tryptophan, this likely results from a read error. The DNA is omitted, as the CDR3 cannot be located on it reliably, and the CDR3 follows TCRdb's listing. This rearrangement joins TRBV12-3 or TRBV12-4 to TRBJ2-7; the D call TRBD2 from the table was never checked on the DNA. A total of 13 residues make up the CDR3, ends included. The CDR3 protein is CASSSSWTSGATI.

The chain links TRBV20-1 to TRBJ1-2; D might be TRBD1 (6 bases). V lost 6 bases, J lost 2 bases, and 16 bases lay in between. CDR3 length equals 14 residues. Germline assignment: CDR1 DFQATT and CDR2 SNEGSKA (reference sequence). The CDR3 sequence is CSAEPSGANYGYTF. The CDR3 nucleotides are TGCAGTGCCGAGCCCTCAGGGGCGAACTATGGCTACACCTTC.

This clonotype was counted only a few times. V gene TRBV5-1 combines with J gene TRBJ1-2, with D uncertain. This CDR3 spans 15 amino acids. The germline CDR1 and CDR2 sequences are SGHRS and YFSETQ. The ends were cut back, 1 base at V and 11 bases at J, with 21 bases in the middle. The CDR3 loop reads CASSLFQSDFERYTF. CDR3 coding DNA: TGCGCCAGCAGCTTGTTCCAATCAGACTTTGAAAGATACACCTTC.